One and the same sample provided the 9 T cell receptor beta chains below, sequenced in a study of cytomegalovirus exposure and HLA in healthy donors. With 60 Vbeta and 13 Jbeta primers, the PCR was carried out. Clones were sequenced by immunoSEQ multiplex PCR, and TCRdb holds only the in-frame ones, with some missing. The data show around 140,000 clones, with 82% seen just once and 2.5% held by the top ten. Sequencing was carried out using PBMCs. The receptors were sampled from a male donor in good health and CMV-seronegative.

V is TRBV7-3 and J is TRBJ2-5; no clear D gene. Trimming took 1 base from V and 5 from J, leaving 8 bases between them. Germline CDR1 is SGHTA and CDR2 is FQGTGA. This CDR3 is 13 amino acids long. CDR3 sequence (DNA): TGTGCCAGCAGCTTAAGTTTCCGGGAGACCCAGTACTTC. Residues: CASSLSFRETQYF.

The chain uses TRBV7-9 and TRBJ1-5, with a tentative D call TRBD1 (6 bases). The CDR3 extends over 13 amino acids. V was trimmed by 3 bases and J by 5 bases, leaving 8 bases between them. The germline V gene has CDR1 SEHNR and CDR2 FQNEAQ (reference sequence). CDR3 sequence (DNA): TGTGCCAGCAGCTTGTACAGGGATCAGCCCCAGCATTTT. It yields the protein CASSLYRDQPQHF. The full variable domain, its missing parts supplied by reference TRBV7-9 and TRBJ1-5, is DTGVSQNPRHKITKRGQNVTFRCDPISEHNRLYWYRQTLGQGPEFLTYFQNEAQLEKSRLLSDRFSAERPKGSFSTLEIQRTEQGDSAMYLCASSLYRDQPQHFGDGTRLSIL.

The genes are TRBV7-2 and TRBJ2-7, with a weak D call TRBD2 (5 bases). Germline values: CDR1 SGHTA, CDR2 FQGNSA. This CDR3 is 13 amino acids long. V shed 6 bases and J shed 1 base, with 10 bases lying between them. The CDR3 DNA sequence: TGTGCCAGCAGAAAAAGCGGTTCCTACGAGCAGTACTTC. This encodes CASRKSGSYEQYF.

The chain couples TRBV5-4 to TRBJ2-3; 11 nucleotides line up with TRBD2. CDR1 and CDR2 from the germline V gene are SGHNT and YYREEE (reference sequence). V shed 1 base and J 2 bases; nucleotides not matched to a gene: 3. This CDR3 contains 16 residues. CDR3 nucleotide sequence: TGTGCCAGCAGCTTGCTAGCGGGAGGACCCACAGATACGCAGTATTTT. Protein sequence: CASSLLAGGPTDTQYF.

The chain employs TRBV10-3 and TRBJ1-4; 8 bases fit TRBD1. CDR1 is ENHRY and CDR2 is SYGVKD in the germline V gene. V lost 2 bases to trimming and J lost 8 bases; unmatched junction nucleotides: 4. The CDR3 extends over 14 amino acids. CDR3 sequence reads: CAISERDRSEKLFF. In nucleotides, the CDR3 is TGTGCCATCAGTGAGAGGGACAGGTCCGAAAAACTGTTTTTT.

The J gene is TRBJ1-1, the V gene TRBV5-1, with a possible D match to TRBD1 (5 bases). CDR1 and CDR2 from the germline V gene are SGHRS and YFSETQ. This CDR3 is 17 amino acids long. V was trimmed by 0 bases and J by 6 bases, leaving 21 bases between them. The CDR3 region has the DNA TGCGCCAGCAGCTTGGAACGGTCAATTAACGAAGGGGCTGAAGCTTTCTTT. Its translation is CASSLERSINEGAEAFF.

In its sample, this clone was seen a few times. As DNA, the CDR3 is TGTGCCACCAGCCCCCGGGAGGGATCCTATGGCTACACCTTC. This encodes CATSPREGSYGYTF. The chain combines TRBV15 with TRBJ1-2, with no clear D. Trimming removed 5 bases at V and 4 bases at J, with 14 bases between. The CDR3 is 14 amino acids. The V gene's germline CDR1 is LNHNV and CDR2 YYDKDF (reference sequence).

This clone has just one count. CDR3 in DNA: TGTGCCAGCAGATCCTACAGGGAACCAGCTTTCTTT. Amino acids: CASRSYREPAFF. The V gene is TRBV7-8, the J gene TRBJ1-1, with D possibly TRBD1 on 6 matching bases. V lost 6 bases and J lost 10, with 15 bases in between. CDR3 length: 12 amino acids. Germline V gene data show CDR1 as SGHVS and CDR2 as FQNEAQ.

The V gene is TRBV5-5, the J gene TRBJ1-1, with 7 nucleotides matching TRBD1. CDR1 and CDR2 from the germline V gene are SGHKS and YYEKEE (reference sequence). V trimming: 0 bases; J trimming: 5 bases; junction bases outside the gene matches: 22. The CDR3 contains 20 residues. CDR3 nucleotides: TGTGCCAGCAGCTTGGACGATTTGCCGACAGGGCCCTGGGGGCGGACTGAAGCTTTCTTT. Translating gives CASSLDDLPTGPWGRTEAFF.